Listed here is a single T cell receptor (beta chain). This sample is drawn from a study of shared clonotypes between healthy human individuals. Clones were sequenced by immunoSEQ multiplex PCR, and TCRdb holds only the in-frame ones, with some missing. The data hold roughly 2.2 million clones, with 90% to 95% observed a single time. The CDR3 consists of 14 residues. Germline V lookup: CDR1 MDHEN, CDR2 SYDVKM. J was trimmed by 8 bases and V by 6 bases; bases with no gene match: 12. The J gene is TRBJ1-2, the V gene TRBV28, with 7 positions matching TRBD1. The sequence derives from a man younger than 35 in good health. Some clones in this sample may be carry-over from other donors' samples. Material for sequencing was naive CD4+ T cells from PBMCs. Subset here: CD45RA+ positively selected. For the CDR3, the DNA is TGTGCCAGCAGCGCTCCTTCGACAGGGTCGGGCTACACCTTC. Translation gives CASSAPSTGSGYTF.